A single sample gave rise to the 6 T cell receptor beta chains below, sequenced in a study of CD8 T cells in Susac syndrome. Random hexamers primed reverse transcription of about 0.5 to 1 ug RNA. TCRdb re-analysed the immunoSEQ multiplex PCR reads in MiXCR, keeping a single row per CDR3 protein. The data contain around 130,000 distinct CDR3 sequences, about 96% of them singletons. Material for sequencing was CD4+ T cells from PBMCs. These receptors all come from a human donor in good health.

V is TRBV24-1 and J is TRBJ2-5; D might be TRBD2 (6 bases). The length of the CDR3 is 16 residues. V was trimmed by 3 bases and J by 2 bases, leaving 15 bases between them. CDR1 and CDR2 (germline): KGHDR, SFDVKD. This CDR3 reads CATSDPRSGSQETQYF. The CDR3 region has the DNA TGTGCCACCAGTGATCCTCGAAGCGGGTCGCAAGAGACCCAGTACTTC.

The chain uses TRBV3-1 and TRBJ2-2; D remains ambiguous. Germline V gene sequence: CDR1 LGHDT, CDR2 YNNKEL (reference sequence). V lost 6 bases and J 7 bases, leaving 18 bases between the germline ends. This CDR3 is built from 15 residues. DNA for the CDR3: TGTGCCAGCAGTCTTGGCCAATTCGTCATCGGGGAGCTGTTTTTT. Its protein product is CASSLGQFVIGELFF. The entire variable domain, with the rest obtained from reference TRBV3-1 and TRBJ2-2, is as follows: DTAVSQTPKYLVTQMGNDKSIKCEQNLGHDTMYWYKQDSKKFLKIMFSYNNKELIINETVPNRFSPKSPDKAHLNLHINSLELGDSAVYFCASSLGQFVIGELFFGEGSRLTVL.

The rearrangement uses TRBV6-5 and TRBJ1-1; D is ambiguous. The V gene's germline CDR1 is MNHEY and CDR2 SVGAGI. The CDR3 runs to 16 residues. Trimming left V 0 bases short and J 4 bases short, with 15 bases between. CDR3 nucleotide sequence: TGTGCCAGCAGTTACTCGTCAGAGACTTCGGGCACTGAAGCTTTCTTT. This translates into CASSYSSETSGTEAFF.

The rearrangement uses TRBV6-6 and TRBJ1-1, with 9 bases aligning to TRBD1. CDR1 is MNHNY, CDR2 SVGAGI, per germline (reference sequence). The V gene end was trimmed by 10 bases and the J gene end by 1 base; junction bases not matched to a gene: 10. The CDR3 runs to 15 residues. The CDR3 is CATDSRDRANTEAFF. The CDR3 DNA is TGTGCCACCGATTCCCGGGACAGGGCGAACACTGAAGCTTTCTTT.

The V gene is TRBV29-1, the J gene TRBJ2-3; D is possibly TRBD2 (6 bases). The CDR3 has 14 residues. Looked up from germline, CDR1 is SQVTM and CDR2 is ANQGSEA. V lost 7 bases to trimming and J lost 2 bases, with 16 bases between them. In DNA, the CDR3 is TGCAGCGCCGGGACTTCTATTCTCACAGATACGCAGTATTTT. Encoded protein: CSAGTSILTDTQYF.

The CDR3 DNA is TGTGCCAGCAGCTACCGCGCTAGCGGGAGAAGGTGGAACACCGGGGAGCTGTTTTTT. This encodes CASSYRASGRRWNTGELFF. J is TRBJ2-2 and V is TRBV28; 10 nucleotides line up with TRBD2. Germline V gives CDR1 MDHEN, CDR2 SYDVKM. This CDR3 contains 19 residues. V lost 6 bases to trimming and J lost 1 base; unmatched junction nucleotides: 14.